A selection of T cell receptor beta chains follows, all from one sample in a study of blood T cell repertoires in COVID-19. Sequenced by immunoSEQ multiplex PCR; TCRdb stores in-frame clones only, minus some. The table records 220,000 or so clones, 92% of them present only once. Sequenced input: peripheral blood. These receptors all come from a man aged 55 to 70 with COVID-19, enrolled during active disease. Each CDR3 is given with its conserved first and last residue. The D gene is left open where the match is weak. Not every row has a clone size; where given, it reads once, few, many or a size class.

d_call	v_call	j_call	clone_size	cdr3_nt	cdr3_aa
NA	TRBV6-5	TRBJ1-1	NA	TGTGCCAGCAGCCCCCGTACTGGGAGAACTGAAGCTTTCTTT	CASSPRTGRTEAFF
TRBD2	TRBV5-1	TRBJ2-5	NA	TGCGCCAGCAGCTTGGGGCCGGGAGGGCAGACCCAGTACTTC	CASSLGPGGQTQYF
TRBD1	TRBV27	TRBJ1-2	NA	TGTGCCAGCAGTACGACAGGGGGCGGGCATGGCTACACCTTC	CASSTTGGGHGYTF
NA	TRBV15	TRBJ2-1	NA	TGTGCCACCAGCAGAGAACAGGGGTCGGGGGTTGAGCAGTTCTTC	CATSREQGSGVEQFF
NA	TRBV6-6	TRBJ1-3	NA	TGTGCCAGCAGTCGAAGCTTCTCAGGAGGACGAAACACCATATATTTT	CASSRSFSGGRNTIYF
NA	TRBV3-1/TRBV3-2	TRBJ2-2	NA	TGTGCCAGCCGTGAGGCGGGGGCCCGGAACACCGGGGAGCTGTTTTTT	CASREAGARNTGELFF
NA	TRBV29-1	TRBJ2-7	NA	TGCAGCGTTGAGGGGGGGGCCGGCTACGAGCAGTACTTC	CSVEGGAGYEQYF
NA	TRBV6-2/TRBV6-3	TRBJ1-6	NA	TGTGCCAGCAGTTACGTCGGAGGGGTGATTAATTCACCCCTCCACTTT	CASSYVGGVINSPLHF
NA	TRBV7-2	TRBJ1-2	NA	TGTGCCAGCAGCTTAGGTATCCAAGGGGGAAATGGCTACACCTTC	CASSLGIQGGNGYTF
TRBD2	TRBV15	TRBJ2-2	NA	TGTGCCACCAGCAGAGGGCGAGCGGGAGTAGGAGGCACCGGGGAGCTGTTTTTT	CATSRGRAGVGGTGELFF
NA	TRBV15	TRBJ1-2	NA	TGTGCCACCAGCAGACCCACAGGGTTTGGCTACACCTTC	CATSRPTGFGYTF
TRBD1	TRBV30	TRBJ1-2	NA	TGTGCCTGGAGCGCAGGGGGTGGCTACACCTTC	CAWSAGGGYTF
TRBD1	TRBV5-4	TRBJ1-3	NA	TGTGCCAGCAGCACCGGACAGGGAAACTCTGGAAACACCATATATTTT	CASSTGQGNSGNTIYF
NA	TRBV5-8	TRBJ1-2	NA	TGTGCCAGCAGCTTGGCCGGGGGGTCCAACTATGGCTACACCTTC	CASSLAGGSNYGYTF
NA	TRBV3-1/TRBV3-2	TRBJ1-3	NA	TGTGCCAGCAGCCCCCAAAGAAACACCATATATTTT	CASSPQRNTIYF
TRBD1	TRBV30	TRBJ1-2	NA	TGTGCCTGGAGTGAACGACAGGGGGTGTTTGATGGCTACACCTTC	CAWSERQGVFDGYTF
TRBD2	TRBV5-1	TRBJ2-5	NA	TGCGCCAGCAGCTTGGTAGCGGGAGAGGAGACCCAGTACTTC	CASSLVAGEETQYF
TRBD2	TRBV7-3	TRBJ2-3	NA	TGTGCCAGCAGCTTAATTAGTGCGGGAGGGCCCTCGGCAGATACGCAGTATTTT	CASSLISAGGPSADTQYF
TRBD1	TRBV28	TRBJ2-7	few	TGTGCCAGCCCCTCGGGACAGAGCTACGAGCAGTACTTC	CASPSGQSYEQYF
TRBD1	TRBV18	TRBJ2-7	NA	TGTGCCAGCTCACGAGACAGGGCGGGCTCCTACGAGCAGTACTTC	CASSRDRAGSYEQYF
NA	TRBV5-1	TRBJ2-7	NA	TGCGCCAGCAGCGACCGGACAGGCGCGGGATCCTACGAGCAGTACTTC	CASSDRTGAGSYEQYF
NA	TRBV7-9	TRBJ2-7	NA	TGTGCCAGCAGCGATTCGACCCTGACAAATTACTACGAGCAGTACTTC	CASSDSTLTNYYEQYF
NA	TRBV30	TRBJ2-7	NA	TGTGCCTGGAGTCCGGGACTGAACTACGAGCAGTACTTC	CAWSPGLNYEQYF
NA	TRBV4-1	TRBJ2-2	NA	TGCGCCAGCAGCCAACCCTACAGGGCCGGGGAGCTGTTTTTT	CASSQPYRAGELFF
NA	TRBV6-5	TRBJ2-7	NA	TGTGCCAGCAGTTACTCCCAGGGGACCTTCTCCTACGAGCAGTACTTC	CASSYSQGTFSYEQYF
TRBD1	TRBV28	TRBJ1-2	NA	TGTGCTACAGGGGAATATGGCTACACCTTC	CATGEYGYTF